This T cell receptor (beta chain) derives from a study of cytomegalovirus exposure and HLA in healthy donors. Germline V CDR1 and CDR2: SSHAT, FNYEAQ (reference sequence). The CDR3 totals 17 residues. Use of 60 Vbeta and 13 Jbeta primers characterized the PCR. The method was immunoSEQ multiplex PCR; TCRdb's version includes in-frame clones alone and lacks a portion of them. The specimen's table records 90,000 to 130,000 clones. For this clone: At one boundary the junction diverges from the germline segment, which might be a read error.

Sequencing input: PBMCs. The V call is TRBV7-7, the J call TRBJ2-2, with 8 bases lining up with TRBD2. The clonotype comes from a middle-aged man in good health and CMV-seropositive. The CDR3 is CASSLNWREADTGELFF. For the CDR3, the DNA is TGTGCTAGCAGCTTAAACTGGCGGGAGGCTGACACCGGGGAGCTGTTTTTT.